This T cell receptor beta chain was sequenced for a study of CD8 T cells in ankylosing spondylitis. Regarding the study as a whole: In ankylosing spondylitis patients, matched synovial fluid reportedly showed significant enrichment of disease-linked clones. Seemingly characteristic of ankylosing spondylitis blood was a TCR beta motif consisting of roughly 8 highly homologous variants. Relatively rare in peripheral blood, disease-linked clones were also CD8+.

The authors made TCR beta libraries by quantitative 5'-RACE with molecular barcodes. MiXCR, run by TCRdb on the 5' RACE reads, gives a single entry per CDR3 protein. The sample contains fewer than 750,000 distinct CDR3 sequences, around 20% of which appear only once. There are 17 residues in the CDR3. Germline-derived CDR1 and CDR2 are LGHNA and YSLEER. J was trimmed by 3 bases and V by 0 bases; bases with no gene match: 1. Points on this clonotype: What it binds is not known.

The rearrangement joins TRBV4-3 to TRBJ2-6; 11 nucleotides line up with TRBD2. The TCR sequence derives from a male donor with ankylosing spondylitis. The sequencing sample was made of blood, either unsorted or a sorted T cell fraction (not recorded which). The CDR3 is CASSQDLAGGGANVLTF. CDR3 DNA sequence: TGCGCCAGCAGCCAAGATCTAGCGGGAGGTGGGGCCAACGTCCTGACTTTC.